This T cell receptor (beta chain) was obtained from a study of a mutant IDH1 vaccine in newly diagnosed glioma (dated by TCRdb to about 2021). As for the study more broadly: Vaccination began 4-6 weeks after radiotherapy alone, or alongside temozolomide cycles in the chemotherapy-containing groups. Longitudinal TCRB deep sequencing was done for 25 to 30 treated patients, wherever samples were available for exploratory analyses. Before enrollment, patients had received standard therapy of radiotherapy alone, temozolomide alone, or radiochemotherapy with temozolomide; most received the combination. Peripheral blood was collected at six visits: V03 (baseline), V05, V07, V10, V12 and V13. The week-35 safety follow-up took place at visit V12, and the week-47 end of study took place at visit V13. Of the roughly 34 treated patients, around 62% were male and approximately 38% were female, and a mean age of approximately 40 years was recorded.

The library was made by the immunoSEQ multiplex PCR assay. Following the manufacturer's protocol, the hsTCRB Kit was used to amplify rearranged TCR beta chain sequences. An Illumina MiSeq was used to sequence the TCRB libraries. As for how the authors treated the data: The kit vendor's proprietary platform handled demultiplexing, trimming and gene mapping. TCRdb took over this immuneACCESS table, retaining in-frame rearrangements with V and J assigned. Such tables are incomplete; in checked studies, under half of the missing clones stem from an unresolved V gene, and the remainder is unexplained. V and J calls and clone size are given by that table; D and trimming were obtained from the DNA. The sample table records about 62,000 clones; around 83% of these occur just once. Of the sample, approximately 3.9% falls within the top ten clones. Study-level results and caveats: Vaccine-induced immune responses across multiple MHC alleles were detected in over 80% of patients. It was noted by the authors that analyses of patient blood samples could not be reproduced owing to sample limitations. Availability determined which PBMC samples were chosen for TCRB deep sequencing. No apparent relationship was observed between pseudoprogression and alterations in the top peripheral T cell clonotypes detected by TCRB sequencing.

The time point label on this specimen signifies: week 47, end of study. Each vaccine dose was 300 ug of a 20-mer mutant IDH1 peptide in Montanide, given subcutaneously with topical imiquimod. Across visits V03 through V10, patients got a total of eight vaccinations, given in weeks 1, 3, 5, 7, 11, 15, 19 and 23. The donors had newly diagnosed IDH1-mutant astrocytomas of WHO grade 3 or 4 that showed loss of nuclear ATRX. The samples were drawn from NOA16, a multicentre, single-arm, open-label phase I trial in Germany that tested a mutant IDH1 peptide vaccine in humans for the first time. The DNeasy Blood and Tissue Kit was used to extract genomic DNA from EDTA blood for TCRB sequencing. As to this clone: The clone's antigen remains unknown. No base-level quality is on record; no much larger clone is a single base apart.

For CDR1 and CDR2, the germline V gene lists SGHVS and FQNEAQ. Spanning cysteine to phenylalanine, the CDR3 consists of 18 amino acids. This entry keeps only the CDR3 DNA: 54 bases, framed from base 1. Trimming at the junction amounts to 0 bases on V and 5 bases on J, and the germline ends lie 22 bases apart. The chain joins TRBV7-8 to TRBJ1-2; the D gene is possibly TRBD1, with 5 bases matching. The input for sequencing was PBMCs, taken from a glioma patient whose treatment included an IDH1 peptide vaccine. The receptor comes from a man aged 25-45 years with glioma. The CDR3 region: CASSLAGSRTQGGYGYTF. The DNA sequence reads TGTGCCAGCAGCTTAGCGGGATCTAGGACGCAGGGAGGATATGGCTACACCTTC.